This TCR beta chain comes out of a study of T cells in Graves' hyperthyroidism and ophthalmopathy. Exclusions: uncontrolled infection, other autoimmune disease, pregnancy, lactation. CDR3 length equals 15 residues. Germline-derived CDR1 and CDR2 are SGHRS and YFSETQ. Losses at the gene ends were 0 bases for V and 7 bases for J; bases not matched to a gene: 9. RNA transcripts were the template for amplifying TCR beta CDR3 regions. First-round RT-PCR with HTBI primers amplified the TCR CDR3 region. TCRdb fed the multiplex PCR reads into MiXCR, producing one record per CDR3 protein. The sample contains 500,000 to 600,000 distinct CDR3 sequences, around 42% of which appear only once.

J is TRBJ2-7 and V is TRBV5-1; TRBD2 agrees at 8 bases. Sequencing was performed on peripheral blood or thyroid tissue (not recorded which). This receptor was taken from an adult woman with Graves' disease, either hyperthyroidism or ophthalmopathy (not recorded which). The CDR3 loop reads CASSLASGGAGEQYF. CDR3 in DNA: TGCGCCAGCAGCTTGGCATCGGGAGGGGCCGGGGAGCAGTACTTC.